The sample holds many counts of the clone carrying this T cell receptor (beta chain). Its specificity is not known. The sample is drawn from a study of regulatory T cells in long-lasting Graves disease. Study observations and caveats: For persistent Graves' patients, TCR diversity was lower than for newly diagnosed ones. Comparison showed that persistent patients shared more public clonotypes (roughly 2,700) than new patients (roughly 1,000).

Both iRepertoire HTBI primers and Arm-PCR of CDR3 regions were used to build the TCR beta libraries. TCRdb used MiXCR to reprocess the multiplex PCR reads, holding one entry per CDR3 protein. The repertoire holds roughly 430,000 distinct CDR3 sequences, 16% seen once, with approximately 11% in the top ten. As for time point: newly diagnosed GD, antithyroid drugs for less than 3 months. RNA isolated from PBMCs was used to make the TCR library. Germline V gives CDR1 MDHEN, CDR2 SYDVKM. V gave up 6 bases and J gave up 2 bases; unmatched junction bases: 3. The CDR3 sequence is 14 residues long. This sample also appeared in a second study, on T cells in Graves' hyperthyroidism and ophthalmopathy. Turning to that study: Stable Graves' hyperthyroidism meant no ophthalmopathy progression within 18 months. It was uncontrolled infection, other autoimmune disease, pregnancy or lactation that excluded patients.

The sample was peripheral blood mononuclear cells (PBMCs), taken at new diagnosis, from a patient treated with antithyroid drugs. The TCR comes from a woman in her twenties or thirties with Graves disease. The V call is TRBV28, the J call TRBJ2-4; TRBD1 aligns across 8 bases. The CDR3 sequence: CASSWTGTKNIQYF. CDR3 nucleotide sequence: TGTGCCAGCAGCTGGACAGGGACCAAAAACATTCAGTACTTC. Full variable domain (remainder filled in from reference TRBV28 and TRBJ2-4): DVKVTQSSRYLVKRTGEKVFLECVQDMDHENMFWYRQDPGLGLRLIYFSYDVKMKEKGDIPEGYSVSREKKERFSLILESASTNQTSMYLCASSWTGTKNIQYFGAGTRLSVL.